This TCR beta chain was sequenced in a study of PD-L1 blockade in urothelial cancer. Study at large: Prior chemotherapy regimens per patient numbered 0 to 3. Median blood clonality was about 0.081, with about 86,000 unique TCRs.

The method was immunoSEQ multiplex PCR; TCRdb's version includes in-frame clones alone and lacks a portion of them. The sample comprises 45,000 to 65,000 clones, nearly 85% of which are singletons, and about 5.8% rests with the top ten. Each patient's cancer was a locally advanced or metastatic urothelial carcinoma. CDR3 length: 15 residues. Per germline, CDR1 SGHRS and CDR2 YFSETQ. The junction had 1 base not matched to a gene; V was cut back by 0 bases and J by 5 bases. The rearrangement uses TRBV5-1 and TRBJ2-1; TRBD2 matches at 11 bases. This clonotype was sampled from a middle-aged man with urothelial cancer. The sequencing here drew on PBMCs, taken around atezolizumab (anti-PD-L1) treatment. The chain's CDR3 is CASSLVTSGNNEQFF. CDR3 nucleotide sequence: TGCGCCAGCAGCTTGGTGACTAGCGGGAACAATGAGCAGTTCTTC.